The next 29 T cell receptor beta chains were all read from a single sample in a study of OX40 agonist ivuxolimab in advanced cancers. TCRdb keeps only in-frame clones here, not all; method: immunoSEQ multiplex PCR. In the table there are tens of thousands of clones, 84% of which are singletons. This specimen consisted of CD4+ or CD8+ T cells sorted from blood, obtained in a trial of the OX40 agonist ivuxolimab. The receptors shown here come from an adult with an advanced solid tumor such as melanoma, head and neck, liver or kidney cancer.

This clone came up a few times. The J gene is TRBJ1-2, the V gene TRBV11-1, with 9 positions matching TRBD1. The CDR3 spans 13 residues. The germline gives CDR1 SGHAT, CDR2 FQDESV (reference sequence). V trimming: 5 bases; J trimming: 8 bases; junction bases outside the gene matches: 6. CDR3 coding DNA: TGTGCCAGCAGCGGCCGGGACAGGGTCGGCTACACCTTC. This encodes CASSGRDRVGYTF.

The chain couples TRBV7-2 to TRBJ1-4; D not resolved. Germline loops: CDR1 SGHTA, CDR2 FQGNSA. CDR3 size: 14 residues. Trimming cost V 2 bases and J 4 bases, with 8 bases left between them. CDR3 sequence (DNA): TGTGCCAGCAGCTTACACAGAGATAATGAAAAACTGTTTTTT. Translating gives CASSLHRDNEKLFF.

The CDR3 DNA sequence: TGCGCCAGCAGCGCACCTAGCGGGAGCTCAGATACGCAGTATTTT. It encodes CASSAPSGSSDTQYF. The chain is built from TRBV5-1 and TRBJ2-3, with 10 bases identical to TRBD2. This CDR3 spans 15 amino acids. V shed 4 bases and J 4 bases; nucleotides not matched to a gene: 6. CDR1 is SGHRS and CDR2 is YFSETQ in the germline V gene.

This clone has only one observation. The V call is TRBV7-2, the J call TRBJ1-5; D is ambiguous. V was clipped by 5 bases and J by 0 bases, with 11 bases between them. There are 15 residues in the CDR3. Per the germline V gene, CDR1 is SGHTA and CDR2 is FQGNSA. The CDR3 is CASSPQSYSNQPQHF. In nucleotides, the CDR3 is TGTGCCAGCAGCCCACAGAGTTATAGCAATCAGCCCCAGCATTTT.

The V call is TRBV7-8, the J call TRBJ2-5, with 9 bases lining up with TRBD1. Trimming took 5 bases from V and 5 from J; bases not matched to a gene: 6. The CDR3 spans 14 residues. Germline-derived CDR1 and CDR2 are SGHVS and FQNEAQ. The CDR3 sequence: CASSPVGQGETQYF. Here the CDR3 DNA reads TGTGCCAGCAGCCCCGTAGGACAGGGGGAGACCCAGTACTTC.

V gene TRBV9 combines with J gene TRBJ2-1; D not resolved. The CDR3 loop spans 14 amino acids. V lost 1 base and J 3 bases, leaving 8 bases between the germline ends. Germline assignment: CDR1 SGDLS and CDR2 YYNGEE. CDR3 nucleotide sequence: TGTGCCAGCAGCGTAAATGCCCTCTACAATGAGCAGTTCTTC. This codes for CASSVNALYNEQFF.

J is TRBJ1-2 and V is TRBV5-1, with D possibly TRBD1 on 6 matching bases. Trimming cost V 4 bases and J 4 bases, with 23 bases left between them. Germline V gene data show CDR1 as SGHRS and CDR2 as YFSETQ. CDR3 size: 17 residues. CDR3 region: CASSGGELAGVGYGYTF. The CDR3 DNA sequence: TGCGCCAGCAGCGGGGGAGAATTGGCAGGGGTAGGCTATGGCTACACCTTC.

The chain links TRBV9 to TRBJ2-1, with D tentatively TRBD2 (6 bases). Per germline, CDR1 SGDLS and CDR2 YYNGEE. V was pared by 4 bases and J by 2 bases, with 16 bases between. The CDR3 has 16 amino acids. The CDR3 spells CASSPLSGGAYNEQFF. The CDR3 DNA reads TGTGCCAGCAGCCCTCTTAGCGGTGGAGCCTACAATGAGCAGTTCTTC.

This chain connects TRBV10-1 to TRBJ2-1; D is perhaps TRBD2 (6 bases). V lost 0 bases and J 3 bases, leaving 9 bases between the germline ends. The CDR3 is made up of 15 amino acids. Germline V gene sequence: CDR1 WNHNN, CDR2 SYGVQD (reference sequence). CDR3 loop: CASSESGGSYNEQFF. CDR3 nucleotides: TGCGCCAGCAGTGAGTCTGGAGGGAGCTACAATGAGCAGTTCTTC.

The chain links TRBV11-3 to TRBJ2-5; maybe TRBD1 (6 bases). The CDR3 extends over 14 amino acids. Germline V gene lookup returns CDR1 SGHNT and CDR2 YENEEA. V lost 3 bases, J lost 1 base, and 9 bases lay in between. CDR3 coding DNA: TGTGCCAGCAGCTTGATCAGGGGCCAAGAGACCCAGTACTTC. This codes for CASSLIRGQETQYF.

This clone was detected only a few times. The chain uses TRBV9 and TRBJ2-1, with 14 bases that match TRBD2. The CDR3 runs to 16 residues. J was trimmed by 5 bases and V by 4 bases; bases with no gene match: 5. CDR1 SGDLS and CDR2 YYNGEE come from the germline V gene. The CDR3: CASSRRTSGRNNEQFF. The DNA for the CDR3 is TGTGCCAGCAGCAGAAGGACTAGCGGGAGGAACAATGAGCAGTTCTTC.

DNA of the CDR3: TGTGCCAGCAGTTACTCCGCTCCGGGCAATGAGCAGTTCTTC. This translates into CASSYSAPGNEQFF. V and J are TRBV6-6 and TRBJ2-1; D unclear. The CDR3 is 14 residues long. Germline V gene lookup returns CDR1 MNHNY and CDR2 SVGAGI (reference sequence). V was shortened by 0 bases and J by 6 bases, with 9 bases between the two germline ends.

This sequence joins TRBV29-1 and TRBJ1-1, with a tentative D call TRBD1 (5 bases). The V and J ends lost 4 bases and 5 bases respectively, with 17 bases between them. The CDR3 loop spans 14 amino acids. Germline values: CDR1 SQVTM, CDR2 ANQGSEA. The CDR3 sequence is CSVGSVGTGTEAFF. CDR3 sequence (DNA): TGCAGCGTTGGGTCTGTTGGGACGGGGACTGAAGCTTTCTTT.

This chain connects TRBV18 to TRBJ2-3; weak D call: TRBD1 (5 bases). The CDR3 is 13 residues long. CDR1 is KGHSH and CDR2 is LQKENI in the germline V gene. V was cut by 2 bases and J by 3 bases, with 6 bases left in between. The CDR3 DNA follows: TGTGCCAGCTCACCATCAGGGACAGATACGCAGTATTTT. It translates to CASSPSGTDTQYF.

This clone showed up just once. The rearrangement joins TRBV30 to TRBJ2-7; TRBD1 matches 8 bases. The germline CDR1 and CDR2 sequences are GTSNPN and SVGIG (reference sequence). V lost 2 bases to trimming and J lost 1 base; unmatched junction nucleotides: 10. The CDR3 contains 16 residues. CDR3 coding DNA: TGTGCCTGGAGTCCAGGGGGCGGTCTAGGGTCCTACGAGCAGTACTTC. Residues: CAWSPGGGLGSYEQYF.

V is TRBV11-2 and J is TRBJ1-3; the D is unclear. The V gene lost 5 bases and the J gene lost 2 bases, with 7 bases spanning the gap. This CDR3 has 13 amino acids. Germline V gene data show CDR1 as SGHAT and CDR2 as FQNNGV. The CDR3 loop reads CASSPSPGNTIYF. DNA of the CDR3: TGTGCCAGCAGCCCGTCCCCTGGAAACACCATATATTTT. Full variable domain (remainder filled in from reference TRBV11-2 and TRBJ1-3): EAGVAQSPRYKIIEKRQSVAFWCNPISGHATLYWYQQILGQGPKLLIQFQNNGVVDDSQLPKDRFSAERLKGVDSTLKIQPAKLEDSAVYLCASSPSPGNTIYFGEGSWLTVV.

The rearrangement uses TRBV6-1 and TRBJ1-5; no firm D call. The CDR3 totals 13 residues. Deletions cut 3 bases from V and 5 bases from J, with 8 bases between. The germline CDR1 and CDR2 sequences are MNHNS and SASEGT. The CDR3 loop reads CASSDRQYQPQHF. For the CDR3, the DNA is TGTGCCAGCAGTGACAGGCAATATCAGCCCCAGCATTTT.

V usage is TRBV15 and J usage is TRBJ2-7; D uncertain. This CDR3 has 12 amino acids. The V end was cut by 3 bases, the J end by 10 bases, with 13 bases between. Germline CDR1 and CDR2: LNHNV and YYDKDF (reference sequence). CDR3 sequence reads: CATSREPEIQYF. DNA of the CDR3: TGTGCCACCAGCAGGGAGCCAGAGATTCAGTACTTC. The variable domain in full, with the rest retrieved from reference TRBV15 and TRBJ2-7, is DAMVIQNPRYQVTQFGKPVTLSCSQTLNHNVMYWYQQKSSQAPKLLFHYYDKDFNNEADTPDNFQSRRPNTSFCFLDIRSPGLGDTAMYLCATSREPEIQYFGPGTRLTVT.

The CDR3: CASSLGSPSGAYEQYF. The CDR3 DNA follows: TGTGCCAGCAGCTTAGGTTCGCCGTCAGGGGCCTACGAGCAGTACTTC. The J gene is TRBJ2-7, the V gene TRBV7-2, with D perhaps matching TRBD1 (6 bases). Germline loops: CDR1 SGHTA, CDR2 FQGNSA. The CDR3 has 16 residues. V gave up 1 base and J gave up 2 bases, with 15 bases separating them.

The chain is built from TRBV18 and TRBJ1-3, with D possibly being TRBD1 (6 bases). Trimming pared 3 bases from V and 7 bases from J, leaving 7 bases between. This CDR3 is built from 12 residues. In germline, CDR1 is KGHSH, CDR2 LQKENI. CDR3 coding DNA: TGTGCCAGCTCACCGGACAGCAACACCATATATTTT. It translates to CASSPDSNTIYF. Supplemented by reference TRBV18 and TRBJ1-3, the full variable domain reads NAGVMQNPRHLVRRRGQEARLRCSPMKGHSHVYWYRQLPEEGLKFMVYLQKENIIDESGMPKERFSAEFPKEGPSILRIQQVVRGDSAAYFCASSPDSNTIYFGEGSWLTVV.

The chain has TRBV7-8 and TRBJ2-1, with TRBD1 as a possible D gene (7 bases). This CDR3 comprises 14 residues. Germline assignment: CDR1 SGHVS and CDR2 FQNEAQ. V lost 6 bases, J lost 5 bases, and 14 bases lay in between. CDR3 nucleotides: TGTGCCAGCAGGCGGAGGGGGCCGGACAATGAGCAGTTCTTC. Its translation is CASRRRGPDNEQFF.

The chain employs TRBV5-7 and TRBJ1-4; possibly TRBD1 for D (6 bases). TRBV5-7 is flagged as an ORF with uncertain function. This CDR3 spans 14 amino acids. Trimming took off 3 bases at V and 6 bases at J, with 12 bases between the two ends. The CDR3 region has the DNA TGTGCCAGCAGCTCACAGGGCGGGGATGAAAAACTGTTTTTT. Protein sequence: CASSSQGGDEKLFF.

The chain carries TRBV29-1 and TRBJ1-1, with D possibly matching TRBD1 (6 bases). The V and J ends lost 4 bases and 4 bases respectively, with 16 bases between them. Germline assignment: CDR1 SQVTM and CDR2 ANQGSEA. The length of the CDR3 is 14 residues. Written as DNA, the CDR3 is TGCAGCGTTGGGACCTCTGACAGGTTCACTGAAGCTTTCTTT. Translating it yields CSVGTSDRFTEAFF.

The CDR3 DNA reads TGTGCCAGCAGTCGCCGCAAAGGGGGGGCTAATGAAAAACTGTTTTTT. This gives the protein CASSRRKGGANEKLFF. The V gene is TRBV25-1, the J gene TRBJ1-4; tentative D call: TRBD1 (6 bases). Germline V gene lookup returns CDR1 MGHDK and CDR2 SYGVNS. Trimming pared 5 bases from V and 3 bases from J, leaving 16 bases between. The CDR3 loop spans 16 amino acids.

This chain joins TRBV4-3 and TRBJ2-1; D is unclear. The CDR3 extends over 14 amino acids. Germline CDR1 reads LGHNA; CDR2 reads YSLEER. Trimming removed 4 bases from V and 0 bases from J, with 7 bases in between. The CDR3 region is CASSRGSSYNEQFF. CDR3 DNA sequence: TGCGCCAGCAGCCGTGGAAGCTCCTACAATGAGCAGTTCTTC.

The V and J genes are TRBV6-5 and TRBJ2-7, with D possibly TRBD2 on 5 matching bases. Germline lookup yields CDR1 MNHEY and CDR2 SVGAGI. The V and J ends lost 0 bases and 3 bases respectively, with 9 bases between them. The CDR3 runs to 14 residues. As DNA, the CDR3 is TGTGCCAGCAGTTACTCGCGAGGGAACTACGAGCAGTACTTC. Amino acids: CASSYSRGNYEQYF.

This chain joins TRBV19 and TRBJ2-1, with 10 nucleotides matching TRBD2. The J segment lost 5 bases and the V segment lost 5 bases, leaving 6 bases of the junction unmatched. The CDR3 has 15 residues. The germline gives CDR1 LNHDA, CDR2 SQIVND (reference sequence). CDR3 region: CASSPAGGENNEQFF. The CDR3 DNA reads as TGTGCCAGTAGTCCAGCGGGAGGGGAAAACAATGAGCAGTTCTTC.

A single count supports this clone. This rearrangement joins TRBV2 to TRBJ1-2; D not resolved. Germline lookup yields CDR1 SNHLY and CDR2 FYNNEI. CDR3 size: 16 residues. The ends were cut back, 8 bases at V and 3 bases at J, with 22 bases in the middle. For the CDR3, the DNA is TGTGCCAGCCCCCATATAGGGAGCCCTATGGACTATGGCTACACCTTC. It specifies CASPHIGSPMDYGYTF.

In this sample, this clone is medium-sized. This chain links TRBV6-6 with TRBJ2-1, with unresolved D. The CDR3 covers 13 residues. V was pared by 4 bases and J by 6 bases, with 10 bases between. CDR1 is MNHNY and CDR2 is SVGAGI in the germline V gene (reference sequence). CDR3 sequence: CASSSSGPNEQFF. The CDR3 nucleotides are TGTGCCAGCAGTTCGTCGGGTCCCAATGAGCAGTTCTTC.